Following are 18 T cell receptor beta chains from one sample sequenced in a study of blood T cell repertoires in COVID-19. This table comes from immunoSEQ multiplex PCR, and its TCRdb copy is limited to in-frame clones, with some not included. The data show roughly 120,000 clones, approximately 82% seen once. The sample was peripheral blood. These receptors were taken from a man in his 70s with active or convalescent COVID-19.

The chain joins TRBV19 to TRBJ2-3; D ambiguous. The V end lost 5 bases, the J end lost 1 base, and 7 bases lay between the germline ends. There are 13 residues in the CDR3. CDR1 and CDR2 (germline): LNHDA, SQIVND (reference sequence). The CDR3 coding sequence is TGTGCCAGTAGTGTGGCCCGCACAGATACGCAGTATTTT. Translating gives CASSVARTDTQYF.

This clone has only one observation. This sequence joins TRBV7-9 and TRBJ1-2; 11 positions match TRBD1. The CDR3 spans 14 residues. V shed 7 bases and J 3 bases; nucleotides not matched to a gene: 4. The germline V gene encodes CDR1 SEHNR and CDR2 FQNEAQ (reference sequence). CDR3 DNA: TGTGCCAGCACCAGGACAGGGGGCGACTATGGCTACACCTTC. Amino acids: CASTRTGGDYGYTF.

The CDR3 loop is CASSRGVSSYEQYF. DNA for the CDR3: TGTGCCAGCTCACGCGGCGTGTCTTCCTACGAGCAGTACTTC. The rearrangement joins TRBV18 to TRBJ2-7; no clear D gene. The CDR3 length is 14 residues. CDR1 and CDR2 (germline): KGHSH, LQKENI. Trimming removed 4 bases at V and 1 base at J, with 11 bases between.

This clone was observed a handful of times. This rearrangement joins TRBV21-1 to TRBJ2-7; the D call TRBD1 from the table was never checked on the DNA. TRBV21-1 is an annotated pseudogene. The CDR3 consists of 15 residues. The chain's CDR3 is CASSGPGQAVYEQYF. The CDR3 DNA is TGTGCCAGCAGCGGACCGGGACAGGCAGTCTACGAGCAGTACTTC.

The CDR3 DNA reads as TGTGCCAGCAGTGCTACAGGGTTACGGAATGGCTACACCTTC. It specifies CASSATGLRNGYTF. V and J are TRBV6-6 and TRBJ1-2; perhaps TRBD1 as D (6 bases). V was shortened by 5 bases and J by 6 bases, with 16 bases between the two germline ends. The germline V gene encodes CDR1 MNHNY and CDR2 SVGAGI (reference sequence). CDR3 length: 14 residues.

V gene TRBV2 combines with J gene TRBJ1-1; 10 nucleotides match TRBD1. This CDR3 has 15 amino acids. V dropped 5 bases and J dropped 8; count of bases not matched to a gene: 11. Looked up from germline, CDR1 is SNHLY and CDR2 is FYNNEI. CDR3 in DNA: TGTGCCAGCAGTCTGACAGGGGGCGCGAAGGAGGAAGCTTTCTTT. Translation gives CASSLTGGAKEEAFF.

The genes are TRBV10-3 and TRBJ2-7; a possible D gene is TRBD1 (6 bases). The CDR3 has 12 amino acids. V was clipped by 6 bases and J by 3 bases, with 9 bases between them. Germline V lookup: CDR1 ENHRY, CDR2 SYGVKD. The CDR3 DNA is TGTGCCATCAGCGGGACAAACTACGAGCAGTACTTC. Amino acids: CAISGTNYEQYF.

The gene calls are TRBV6-1 and TRBJ1-6; 7 bases fit TRBD1. Germline V CDR1 and CDR2: MNHNS, SASEGT. The CDR3 is 16 residues long. J gave up 4 bases and V 2 bases, and 5 bases lay outside the gene matches. DNA for the CDR3: TGTGCCAGCAGTGAAAGGGGGCCTGGTTATAATTCACCCCTCCACTTT. It is translated as CASSERGPGYNSPLHF.

This chain joins TRBV4-2 and TRBJ2-6; maybe TRBD2 (5 bases). Trimming stripped 0 bases from V and 0 bases from J, with 6 bases between. This CDR3 is 16 amino acids long. Germline-derived CDR1 and CDR2 are LGHNA and YNFKEQ. CDR3: CASSQDAGSGANVLTF. The CDR3 coding sequence is TGTGCCAGCAGCCAAGATGCGGGCTCTGGGGCCAACGTCCTGACTTTC.

The rearrangement links TRBV28 to TRBJ1-5; D not resolved. CDR3 length: 11 residues. Germline assignment: CDR1 MDHEN and CDR2 SYDVKM. V lost 6 bases to trimming and J lost 6 bases, with 6 bases between them. In DNA form, the CDR3 reads TGTGCCAGCAGCCCCGGTCAGCCCCAGCATTTT. Amino acid sequence: CASSPGQPQHF.

The sample holds one count of this clone. V gene TRBV11-3 combines with J gene TRBJ2-1; maybe TRBD2 (7 bases). V lost 6 bases and J lost 3, with 18 bases in between. The CDR3 has 16 residues. Per germline, CDR1 SGHNT and CDR2 YENEEA. The CDR3: CASSPEGGGGYNEQFF. The CDR3 DNA sequence: TGTGCCAGCAGTCCAGAGGGAGGGGGTGGCTACAATGAGCAGTTCTTC.

The V and J genes are TRBV20-1 and TRBJ1-5; TRBD1 matches at 7 bases. The junction had 12 bases not matched to a gene; V was cut back by 3 bases and J by 7 bases. The CDR3 is 15 amino acids. Per germline, CDR1 DFQATT and CDR2 SNEGSKA (reference sequence). The CDR3 DNA reads as TGCAGTGCTAGTAAAACCGGACAGGATCGCCAGCCCCAGCATTTT. Its translation: CSASKTGQDRQPQHF.

CDR3 bases: TGTGCCAGCAGGGGACAGACCAATCAGCCCCAGCATTTT. Encoded protein: CASRGQTNQPQHF. This chain links TRBV2 with TRBJ1-5; 7 bases fit TRBD1. The length of the CDR3 is 13 residues. Per the germline V gene, CDR1 is SNHLY and CDR2 is FYNNEI. V lost 6 bases and J lost 3; bases outside the gene matches: 2.

This clone was recorded only once. J is TRBJ2-3 and V is TRBV5-1; 10 bases match TRBD1. The germline gives CDR1 SGHRS, CDR2 YFSETQ. Losses at the gene ends were 1 base for V and 5 bases for J; bases not matched to a gene: 4. The length of the CDR3 is 15 residues. In DNA, the CDR3 is TGCGCCAGCAGCTTGCTGGACAGGGGGTTAGATACGCAGTATTTT. Its protein is CASSLLDRGLDTQYF.

The chain employs TRBV7-9 and TRBJ1-1; unclear D gene. V was cut by 7 bases and J by 1 base, with 10 bases left in between. CDR1 and CDR2 from the germline V gene are SEHNR and FQNEAQ (reference sequence). The CDR3 is 13 amino acids. CDR3 in DNA: TGTGCCAGCACGGATGACAAGAACACTGAAGCTTTCTTT. It is translated as CASTDDKNTEAFF.

The chain recombines TRBV11-3 with TRBJ2-1, with 10 bases aligning to TRBD1. The CDR3 has 15 amino acids. V trimming: 3 bases; J trimming: 9 bases; junction bases outside the gene matches: 8. Germline CDR1 reads SGHNT; CDR2 reads YENEEA. The CDR3 DNA reads as TGTGCCAGCAGCTTGGTAGTAGGGACAGGGGCTGAGCAGTTCTTC. Translating gives CASSLVVGTGAEQFF.

The chain couples TRBV7-9 to TRBJ1-4; no reliable D call. The V end was cut by 2 bases, the J end by 1 base, with 11 bases between. The germline V gene encodes CDR1 SEHNR and CDR2 FQNEAQ (reference sequence). This CDR3 region has 16 residues. The CDR3 reads CASSLSSAGTNEKLFF. For the CDR3, the DNA is TGTGCCAGCAGCTTAAGTAGTGCAGGAACTAATGAAAAACTGTTTTTT.

This chain joins TRBV10-3 and TRBJ2-1; 12 bases align to TRBD2. This CDR3 comprises 15 residues. The trim removed 6 bases at V and 7 bases at J, leaving 7 bases unmatched. Germline V gives CDR1 ENHRY, CDR2 SYGVKD. This CDR3 is CAIRDLAGGLNEQFF. For the CDR3, the DNA is TGTGCCATCAGAGACCTAGCGGGGGGGTTAAATGAGCAGTTCTTC.